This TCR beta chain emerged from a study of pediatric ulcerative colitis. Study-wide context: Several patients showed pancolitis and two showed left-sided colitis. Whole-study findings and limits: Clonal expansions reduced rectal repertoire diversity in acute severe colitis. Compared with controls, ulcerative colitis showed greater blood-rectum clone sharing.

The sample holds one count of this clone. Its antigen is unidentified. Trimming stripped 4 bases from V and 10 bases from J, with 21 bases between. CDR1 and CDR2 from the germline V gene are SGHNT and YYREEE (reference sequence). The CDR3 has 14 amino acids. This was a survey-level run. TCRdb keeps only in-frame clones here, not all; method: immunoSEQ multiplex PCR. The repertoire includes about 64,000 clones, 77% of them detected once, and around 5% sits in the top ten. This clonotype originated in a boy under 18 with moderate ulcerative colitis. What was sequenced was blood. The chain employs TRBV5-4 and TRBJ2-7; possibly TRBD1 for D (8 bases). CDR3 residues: CASSPGTGGVEQYF. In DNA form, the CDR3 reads TGTGCCAGCAGCCCAGGAACAGGGGGGGTTGAACAGTACTTC.